This TCR beta chain was sequenced for a study of cytotoxic CD8 clonotypes in ibrutinib-treated CLL. About the study: The group held under twelve relapsed/refractory and about 14 treatment-naive patients, with some 17 IGHV unmutated. Patients attained about 25 partial and 2 complete responses; at median around 70 months, roughly 15 remained remitted while approximately twelve progressed.

The CDR3 contains 15 residues. With 4 bases removed from V and 7 bases from J, the gap between germline ends came to 21 bases. The germline V gene encodes CDR1 SGHRS and CDR2 YFSETQ. Sequenced by immunoSEQ multiplex PCR; TCRdb stores in-frame clones only, minus some. Among around 76,000 clones listed, roughly 83% were seen once. For this clone: Its antigen is currently unknown.

Findings of the study overall: Clonality correlated strongly with circulating CD8+ T cells and exceeded age-matched healthy donors at baseline.

V usage is TRBV5-1 and J usage is TRBJ2-7, with TRBD2 as a possible D gene (5 bases). The sequence derives from a human donor with chronic lymphocytic leukemia. Here the sequenced sample was PBMCs, taken after 24 months of ibrutinib treatment. CDR3 DNA sequence: TGCGCCAGCAGCCCGGGGTCCTACCTTCACCTGGAGCAGTACTTC. This gives the protein CASSPGSYLHLEQYF.